Shown below are 27 T cell receptor beta chains from a single sample sequenced in a study of identical twins (dated by TCRdb to 2016 to 2018). Library preparation employed 5' RACE. Sequenced on an Illumina HiSeq 2000. TCRdb cleaned the public reads at Q25 with fastp, built clones with MiXCR and kept in-frame beta chains. CDR3 protein duplicates are merged, each entry listing the most common genes and DNA. For this sample the table gives over 600,000 distinct CDR3 sequences, of which roughly 20% were detected only once. The ten largest account for 4% to 4.5% of the sample. Another study also made use of these data, one on T cells expressing NK-cell markers.

The sequenced sample was PBMCs. These receptors came from a woman under 30 in good health.

Concerning this clonotype itself: A junction end diverges from the germline sequence, so it may reflect a read error. The chain links TRBV3-1 to TRBJ2-4, with D possibly being TRBD2 (6 bases). CDR1 LGHDT and CDR2 YNNKEL come from the germline V gene (reference sequence). The CDR3 has 12 amino acids. In DNA, the CDR3 is TGTGCCAGCAGCCAGCGGGACGGACGAATGGCCTTC. Translating it yields CASSQRDGRMAF.

For the CDR3, the DNA is TGCGCCAGCGGGGGGCAGGGGACAGATACGCAGTATTTT. Protein sequence: CASGGQGTDTQYF. The genes are TRBV5-1 and TRBJ2-3; the D call may be TRBD1 or TRBD2 (6 bases each). V lost 7 bases to trimming and J lost 3 bases, with 12 bases between them. Germline-derived CDR1 and CDR2 are SGHRS and YFSETQ. This CDR3 comprises 13 residues.

The rearrangement joins TRBV7-9 to TRBJ2-1, with D perhaps given as TRBD1 or TRBD2 (5 bases each). The V and J ends lost 0 bases and 0 bases respectively, with 12 bases between them. Germline V gives CDR1 SEHNR, CDR2 FQNEAQ (reference sequence). CDR3 length: 17 residues. CDR3 sequence (DNA): TGTGCCAGCAGCTTAGCGCGAGGGACCGACTCCTACAATGAGCAGTTCTTC. It translates to CASSLARGTDSYNEQFF.

The chain joins TRBV24-1 to TRBJ2-2, with a possible D match to TRBD2 (5 bases). The V gene lost 12 bases and the J gene lost 5 bases, with 18 bases spanning the gap. The CDR3 extends over 14 amino acids. Looked up from germline, CDR1 is KGHDR and CDR2 is SFDVKD. The CDR3: CAPARQLGTGELFF. The CDR3 nucleotides read TGTGCCCCCGCCAGGCAACTAGGGACCGGGGAGCTGTTTTTT.

The rearrangement links TRBV9 to TRBJ2-1, with 9 bases lining up with TRBD2. From germline, CDR1 is SGDLS and CDR2 YYNGEE. After removal of 4 bases from V and 5 bases from J, the junction contained 13 bases not matched to a gene. The CDR3 totals 17 residues. The CDR3 region has the DNA TGTGCCAGCAGCCCGCCCAGCGGGGGGCGTCGGGACAATGAGCAGTTCTTC. Amino acids: CASSPPSGGRRDNEQFF.

The rearrangement links TRBV9 to TRBJ1-2, with no clear D. Germline V gene lookup returns CDR1 SGDLS and CDR2 YYNGEE. This CDR3 is built from 13 residues. Trimming cost V 4 bases and J 5 bases, with 12 bases left between them. In nucleotides, the CDR3 is TGTGCCAGCAGCCGTGAGGGATTATATGGCTACACCTTC. Amino acid sequence: CASSREGLYGYTF.

V usage is TRBV20-1 and J usage is TRBJ1-1; no firm D call. Trimming left V 3 bases short and J 2 bases short, with 16 bases between. Per germline, CDR1 DFQATT and CDR2 SNEGSKA (reference sequence). This CDR3 has 15 amino acids. CDR3 amino acids: CSASAQGLINTEAFF. In DNA form, the CDR3 reads TGCAGTGCTAGTGCCCAAGGGCTGATAAACACTGAAGCTTTCTTT.

This clonotype was found many times. The V call is TRBV20-1, the J call TRBJ2-7; D is unclear. V was trimmed by 0 bases and J by 2 bases, leaving 11 bases between them. The germline gives CDR1 DFQATT, CDR2 SNEGSKA (reference sequence). The CDR3 is 14 residues long. CDR3: CSARDQGRPYEQYF. In DNA form, the CDR3 reads TGCAGTGCTAGAGATCAAGGTAGACCCTACGAGCAGTACTTC.

The V gene is TRBV19, the J gene TRBJ2-7; D is unclear. CDR3 length: 14 amino acids. Germline assignment: CDR1 LNHDA and CDR2 SQIVND (reference sequence). Trimming left V 5 bases short and J 4 bases short, with 15 bases between. The CDR3 protein is CASSLGSPPYEQYF. CDR3 DNA sequence: TGTGCCAGTAGTCTCGGAAGTCCCCCGTACGAGCAGTACTTC.

This clonotype has more than one count but fewer than ten. The rearrangement links TRBV29-1 to TRBJ2-6, with D unresolved. From germline, CDR1 is SQVTM and CDR2 ANQGSEA. V was shortened by 2 bases and J by 2 bases, with 4 bases between the two germline ends. This CDR3 comprises 13 residues. Here the CDR3 DNA reads TGCAGCGTTGAAAGGGCTGGGGCCAACGTCCTGACTTTC. Amino acid sequence: CSVERAGANVLTF.

This clonotype has ten or more counts. The gene calls are TRBV9 and TRBJ2-7, with D perhaps matching TRBD2 (7 bases). In germline, CDR1 is SGDLS, CDR2 YYNGEE. V was trimmed by 1 base and J by 6 bases, leaving 14 bases between them. CDR3 length: 14 amino acids. The CDR3: CASSVSTGGLEQYF. DNA of the CDR3: TGTGCCAGCAGCGTATCTACGGGGGGCCTCGAGCAGTACTTC.

V gene TRBV29-1 combines with J gene TRBJ2-6; 9 bases line up with TRBD1. In germline, CDR1 is SQVTM, CDR2 ANQGSEA. This CDR3 comprises 14 residues. Unmatched junction bases numbered 4, after V lost 6 bases and J lost 4 bases. This CDR3 reads CSVDRGEGANVLTF. CDR3 nucleotides: TGCAGCGTCGACAGGGGGGAGGGGGCCAACGTCCTGACTTTC.

This chain joins TRBV9 and TRBJ2-1, with TRBD2 matching 14 bases. The CDR3 has 16 amino acids. The trim removed 3 bases at V and 9 bases at J, leaving 8 bases unmatched. Germline V lookup: CDR1 SGDLS, CDR2 YYNGEE. The CDR3 DNA is TGTGCCAGCAGCGCCCTCCGGACTAGCGGGGGGTTTGAGCAGTTCTTC. Its protein product is CASSALRTSGGFEQFF.

This clonotype was counted a few times. The rearrangement links TRBV29-1 to TRBJ1-5; 7 bases match TRBD1. Germline assignment: CDR1 SQVTM and CDR2 ANQGSEA. The V gene end was trimmed by 6 bases and the J gene end by 2 bases; junction bases not matched to a gene: 4. This CDR3 region has 13 residues. This CDR3 is CSVGQSRNQPQHF. CDR3 DNA sequence: TGCAGCGTGGGACAGTCACGCAATCAGCCCCAGCATTTT.

Only a few counts were recorded for this clonotype. The chain carries TRBV9 and TRBJ1-3, with D uncertain. CDR3 length equals 15 residues. Per the germline V gene, CDR1 is SGDLS and CDR2 is YYNGEE. Between the trimmed V and J ends, which lost 3 bases and 8 bases, there was a span of 18 bases. The CDR3, as DNA: TGTGCCAGCAGCGCCAGGACCGGCCCGCGGGACACCATATATTTT. This gives the protein CASSARTGPRDTIYF.

The chain has TRBV12-3 or TRBV12-4 and TRBJ1-2, with TRBD1 matching 8 bases. V shed 5 bases and J 10 bases; nucleotides not matched to a gene: 6. The CDR3 consists of 12 residues. CDR3 nucleotides: TGTGCCAGCAGTCTTGGACAGGGCGCCTACACCTTC. Its protein product is CASSLGQGAYTF.

This clonotype was counted between two and nine times. The J gene is TRBJ2-5, the V gene TRBV4-3; 10 bases are a match to TRBD1. The CDR3 has 17 amino acids. V lost 5 bases and J lost 5; bases outside the gene matches: 14. CDR1 and CDR2 from the germline V gene are LGHNA and YSLEER. CDR3 sequence: CASSERITGTGDETQYF. The CDR3 DNA follows: TGCGCCAGCAGCGAGAGAATAACCGGGACAGGGGACGAGACCCAGTACTTC.

The chain couples TRBV7-9 to TRBJ2-1, with TRBD2 matching over 8 bases. The CDR3 is 12 amino acids. J was trimmed by 14 bases and V by 1 base; bases with no gene match: 4. The germline V gene has CDR1 SEHNR and CDR2 FQNEAQ (reference sequence). This CDR3 is CASSLESSGEFF. Here the CDR3 DNA reads TGTGCCAGCAGCTTAGAGAGTAGCGGGGAGTTCTTC. Full variable domain (rest looked up from reference TRBV7-9 and TRBJ2-1): DTGVSQNPRHKITKRGQNVTFRCDPISEHNRLYWYRQTLGQGPEFLTYFQNEAQLEKSRLLSDRFSAERPKGSFSTLEIQRTEQGDSAMYLCASSLESSGEFFGPGTRLTVL.

This clonotype was counted ten times or more. This chain joins TRBV6-1 and TRBJ1-4; D is unclear. V gave up 6 bases and J gave up 5 bases, with 13 bases separating them. CDR1 and CDR2 (germline): MNHNS, SASEGT. The CDR3 contains 14 residues. CDR3 region: CASSGGRTNEKLFF. CDR3 DNA sequence: TGTGCCAGCAGCGGCGGCAGGACGAATGAAAAACTGTTTTTT.

The chain combines TRBV7-8 with TRBJ2-3; D is unclear. V gave up 1 base and J gave up 4 bases, with 9 bases separating them. Looked up from germline, CDR1 is SGHVS and CDR2 is FQNEAQ. The CDR3 loop spans 14 amino acids. CDR3 sequence reads: CASSLVGPADTQYF. In DNA form, the CDR3 reads TGTGCCAGCAGCTTAGTAGGGCCAGCAGATACGCAGTATTTT.

This clonotype was observed many times. The V and J genes are TRBV7-8 and TRBJ2-1; D gene unclear. The CDR3 totals 13 residues. Germline assignment: CDR1 SGHVS and CDR2 FQNEAQ. Between the trimmed V and J ends, which lost 5 bases and 4 bases, there was a span of 9 bases. The chain's CDR3 is CASSPHGYNEQFF. Written as DNA, the CDR3 is TGTGCCAGCAGCCCCCATGGTTACAATGAGCAGTTCTTC.

Many counts were recorded for this clonotype. This chain joins TRBV20-1 and TRBJ2-3; 14 bases fit TRBD2. Germline-derived CDR1 and CDR2 are DFQATT and SNEGSKA (reference sequence). J gave up 2 bases and V 5 bases, and 3 bases lay outside the gene matches. This CDR3 region has 15 residues. CDR3 in DNA: TGCAGTGCTTTGACTAGCGGGAGGGTCACAGATACGCAGTATTTT. Protein product: CSALTSGRVTDTQYF.

The sample holds many counts of this clonotype. The J gene is TRBJ1-5, the V gene TRBV5-1; D gene ambiguous. The CDR3 totals 13 residues. Trimming removed 1 base from V and 7 bases from J, with 9 bases in between. Germline V lookup: CDR1 SGHRS, CDR2 YFSETQ. The DNA for the CDR3 is TGCGCCAGCAGCTTGCGTGTGGGCCAGCCCCAGCATTTT. Translated, it gives CASSLRVGQPQHF.

The rearrangement uses TRBV4-3 and TRBJ2-7; maybe TRBD2 (5 bases). CDR1 LGHNA and CDR2 YSLEER come from the germline V gene. Deletions cut 0 bases from V and 2 bases from J, with 11 bases between. This CDR3 spans 15 amino acids. The CDR3 sequence is CASSQDRSGAYEQYF. The CDR3 DNA follows: TGCGCCAGCAGCCAAGATCGGAGCGGAGCCTACGAGCAGTACTTC.

This clonotype was recorded at least ten times. The V gene is TRBV6-1, the J gene TRBJ2-5; D may match TRBD1 or TRBD2 (6 bases each). CDR3 length: 14 amino acids. Between the trimmed V and J ends, which lost 5 bases and 1 base, there was a span of 11 bases. Looked up from germline, CDR1 is MNHNS and CDR2 is SASEGT. The CDR3 loop reads CASSQGGSQETQYF. The CDR3 coding sequence is TGTGCCAGCAGTCAAGGGGGGAGCCAAGAGACCCAGTACTTC.

The chain is built from TRBV6-4 and TRBJ2-2, with D maybe TRBD2 (6 bases). Germline loops: CDR1 MRHNA, CDR2 SNTAGT. The length of the CDR3 is 13 residues. V shed 9 bases and J shed 5 bases, with 13 bases lying between them. CDR3 region: CASLRDNTGELFF. The CDR3 DNA follows: TGTGCCAGTCTGCGGGATAATACCGGGGAGCTGTTTTTT.

This clonotype was seen a few times. J is TRBJ1-2 and V is TRBV12-3 or TRBV12-4, with 11 bases matching TRBD1. With V trimmed by 7 bases and J by 4 bases, 2 bases remained unmatched. The CDR3 has 13 amino acids. The CDR3 here is CASTGTGGYGYTF. CDR3 sequence (DNA): TGTGCCAGCACAGGGACAGGGGGCTATGGCTACACCTTC.